This T cell receptor beta chain was captured in a study of technical replicates of blood from several donors. A word on this clone: At one end the junction does not follow the germline gene, possibly because of a read error.

Sequencing used immunoSEQ multiplex PCR; TCRdb keeps in-frame clones, though not all of them. The sample has about 79,000 clones, around 92% seen once; the top ten hold about 0.35%. Input material: T cells isolated from PBMCs. This TCR was sampled from a human donor in good health. Some clones in this sample may be carry-over from other donors' samples.

CDR3 protein: CASGQGLANFYEQHF. The DNA of the CDR3 is TGTGCCAGTGGACAGGGACTAGCCAATTTCTACGAGCAGCACTTC. This chain links TRBV19 with TRBJ2-7; D may be TRBD2 (9 bases). CDR3 length equals 15 residues. CDR1 LNHDA and CDR2 SQIVND come from the germline V gene (reference sequence).